The 29 T cell receptor beta chains below all came from one sample that was sequenced in a study of blood T cell repertoires in COVID-19. Here immunoSEQ multiplex PCR was the method, and the copy in TCRdb shows in-frame clones only, minus some. The repertoire holds 250,000 or so clones, with around nine tenths as singletons. The sample taken for sequencing was PBMCs or T cells enriched from blood (not recorded which). All receptors come from a young woman who had recovered from COVID-19.

The chain has TRBV7-9 and TRBJ2-7, with D possibly TRBD1 on 6 matching bases. CDR3 length equals 16 residues. Germline assignment: CDR1 SEHNR and CDR2 FQNEAQ (reference sequence). V was pared by 5 bases and J by 2 bases, with 19 bases between. The CDR3 DNA follows: TGTGCCAGCAGCCTCCCGTTGGGCCACAGGGCCTACGAGCAGTACTTC. Translated, it gives CASSLPLGHRAYEQYF.

This chain connects TRBV5-5 to TRBJ1-1, with 9 bases aligning to TRBD1. Germline CDR1 SGHKS, CDR2 YYEKEE (reference sequence). Trimming removed 0 bases from V and 4 bases from J; junction bases left unmatched: 4. The CDR3 contains 15 residues. The CDR3 coding sequence is TGTGCCAGCAGCTTGGTCGGGACAGGGCTCACTGAAGCTTTCTTT. Translation: CASSLVGTGLTEAFF.

This rearrangement joins TRBV5-1 to TRBJ2-7; TRBD1 agrees at 8 bases. The CDR3 extends over 14 amino acids. Germline CDR1 SGHRS, CDR2 YFSETQ. V was pared by 1 base and J by 3 bases, with 3 bases of the junction left unmatched. The CDR3 sequence is CASSLMTGVYEQYF. The CDR3 nucleotides are TGCGCCAGCAGCTTGATGACAGGGGTCTACGAGCAGTACTTC.

The V and J genes are TRBV7-6 and TRBJ2-7, with TRBD2 identical over 10 bases. Trimming cost V 5 bases and J 0 bases; bases outside gene matches: 10. The CDR3 spans 17 residues. Looked up from germline, CDR1 is SGHVS and CDR2 is FNYEAQ. The CDR3 sequence: CASSPRYPSGSSYEQYF. The CDR3 coding sequence is TGTGCCAGCAGCCCGAGATACCCTAGCGGGAGCTCCTACGAGCAGTACTTC.

This clone is a singleton in its sample. The chain joins TRBV28 to TRBJ2-1, with 7 bases identical to TRBD2. This CDR3 comprises 15 residues. V shed 4 bases and J 4 bases; nucleotides not matched to a gene: 7. Per the germline V gene, CDR1 is MDHEN and CDR2 is SYDVKM. The chain's CDR3 is CASSSSPGLYNEQFF. CDR3 coding DNA: TGTGCCAGCAGTTCTTCACCGGGACTATACAATGAGCAGTTCTTC.

This sequence joins TRBV5-1 and TRBJ2-3; D possibly corresponds to TRBD1 (6 bases). CDR1 and CDR2 (germline): SGHRS, YFSETQ. V was shortened by 0 bases and J by 3 bases, with 14 bases between the two germline ends. CDR3 length: 16 residues. CDR3 loop: CASSLATGTATDTQYF. In DNA, the CDR3 is TGCGCCAGCAGCTTGGCCACAGGGACGGCAACAGATACGCAGTATTTT.

The sample holds one count of this clone. The chain carries TRBV19 and TRBJ1-1, with TRBD1 matching 8 bases. J lost 6 bases, V lost 3 bases, and 9 bases had no gene match. The CDR3 is 15 amino acids. Germline V gene sequence: CDR1 LNHDA, CDR2 SQIVND (reference sequence). The CDR3 bases are TGTGCCAGTAGTATCCCAGGGGGCGTCCCCCCTGAAGCTTTCTTT. Protein sequence: CASSIPGGVPPEAFF.

The rearrangement uses TRBV7-2 and TRBJ1-2; no clear D gene. Germline V gives CDR1 SGHTA, CDR2 FQGNSA. The CDR3 has 14 amino acids. V gave up 5 bases and J gave up 4 bases, with 14 bases separating them. The CDR3 nucleotides read TGTGCCAGCAGCGAACAAGGGCGGGGCTATGGCTACACCTTC. Translation gives CASSEQGRGYGYTF.

This chain links TRBV7-8 with TRBJ2-1, with D unclear. The germline V gene encodes CDR1 SGHVS and CDR2 FQNEAQ. V lost 7 bases and J 3 bases, leaving 19 bases between the germline ends. The CDR3 covers 16 residues. The CDR3 loop is CASNPGRRENYNEQFF. The CDR3 nucleotides are TGTGCCAGCAACCCAGGCAGAAGAGAAAACTACAATGAGCAGTTCTTC.

The J gene is TRBJ1-2, the V gene TRBV18, with 7 bases aligning to TRBD1. This CDR3 is built from 15 residues. Germline V gives CDR1 KGHSH, CDR2 LQKENI. The junction had 10 bases not matched to a gene; V was cut back by 3 bases and J by 6 bases. The CDR3 region has the DNA TGTGCCAGCTCACCGCTCCCAACAGGGGAGAATGGCTACACCTTC. This sequence encodes CASSPLPTGENGYTF. The entire variable domain, with the rest obtained from reference TRBV18 and TRBJ1-2, is as follows: NAGVMQNPRHLVRRRGQEARLRCSPMKGHSHVYWYRQLPEEGLKFMVYLQKENIIDESGMPKERFSAEFPKEGPSILRIQQVVRGDSAAYFCASSPLPTGENGYTFGSGTRLTVV.

V and J are TRBV14 and TRBJ2-3; 9 positions agree with TRBD2. V lost 0 bases to trimming and J lost 0 bases; unmatched junction nucleotides: 4. Per germline, CDR1 SGHDN and CDR2 FVKESK. The CDR3 has 17 amino acids. Here the CDR3 DNA reads TGTGCCAGCAGCCAAGATCTAGCGGGGTCAAGCACAGATACGCAGTATTTT. Amino acid sequence: CASSQDLAGSSTDTQYF.

This clone was counted between two and nine times. The chain employs TRBV5-5 and TRBJ1-1; 12 bases agree with TRBD1. The CDR3 length is 19 residues. Per the germline V gene, CDR1 is SGHKS and CDR2 is YYEKEE (reference sequence). The V gene end was trimmed by 0 bases and the J gene end by 2 bases; junction bases not matched to a gene: 11. CDR3 bases: TGTGCCAGCAGCTTGGCGCCCGGGACAGGGGGCGGGTCAAACACTGAAGCTTTCTTT. Translated: CASSLAPGTGGGSNTEAFF.

V and J are TRBV11-2 and TRBJ2-2; TRBD1 matches 8 bases. After removal of 5 bases from V and 3 bases from J, the junction contained 2 bases not matched to a gene. This CDR3 has 14 amino acids. Germline V gene lookup returns CDR1 SGHAT and CDR2 FQNNGV. The CDR3 loop reads CASSTGGYTGELFF. CDR3 DNA sequence: TGTGCCAGCAGCACAGGGGGTTACACCGGGGAGCTGTTTTTT.

The chain couples TRBV6-5 to TRBJ2-7; TRBD1 matches 8 bases. Trimming cost V 6 bases and J 2 bases; bases outside gene matches: 3. The CDR3 has 13 amino acids. CDR1 MNHEY and CDR2 SVGAGI come from the germline V gene. In DNA form, the CDR3 reads TGTGCCAGCAGGGGGACAGGCACCTACGAGCAGTACTTC. Translated: CASRGTGTYEQYF.

This clone was detected once. The V call is TRBV30, the J call TRBJ2-7; D unresolved. Trimming removed 2 bases at V and 0 bases at J, with 11 bases between. From germline, CDR1 is GTSNPN and CDR2 SVGIG (reference sequence). This CDR3 is built from 14 residues. This chain's CDR3 is CAWSQTWVSYEQYF. CDR3 nucleotide sequence: TGTGCCTGGAGTCAGACTTGGGTCTCCTACGAGCAGTACTTC. The variable domain in full, with the rest retrieved from reference TRBV30 and TRBJ2-7, is SQTIHQWPATLVQPVGSPLSLECTVEGTSNPNLYWYRQAAGRGLQLLFYSVGIGQISSEVPQNLSASRPQDRQFILSSKKLLLSDSGFYLCAWSQTWVSYEQYFGPGTRLTVT.

J is TRBJ2-2 and V is TRBV7-9; 8 bases fit TRBD2. Germline-derived CDR1 and CDR2 are SEHNR and FQNEAQ (reference sequence). The length of the CDR3 is 16 residues. J was trimmed by 7 bases and V by 1 base; bases with no gene match: 8. As DNA, the CDR3 is TGTGCCAGCAGCTTAGTCTATAGCGGGATTGTCGGGGAGCTGTTTTTT. Translation gives CASSLVYSGIVGELFF.

The CDR3 reads CASRNRGGEKLFF. CDR3 nucleotide sequence: TGTGCCAGTAGGAACAGGGGAGGTGAAAAACTGTTTTTT. The chain carries TRBV19 and TRBJ1-4; 7 bases fit TRBD1. The CDR3 is 13 residues long. Germline CDR1 is LNHDA and CDR2 is SQIVND (reference sequence). V gave up 6 bases and J gave up 7 bases; unmatched junction bases: 5.

In this sample, this clone turned up once. The V and J genes are TRBV19 and TRBJ2-7, with D perhaps matching TRBD1 (6 bases). The V and J ends lost 6 bases and 3 bases respectively, with 18 bases between them. Germline V gene sequence: CDR1 LNHDA, CDR2 SQIVND (reference sequence). This CDR3 is 15 amino acids long. The CDR3 loop reads CASSRSWGPGYEQYF. DNA for the CDR3: TGTGCCAGTAGCCGGAGCTGGGGGCCCGGCTACGAGCAGTACTTC. The full variable domain, rest sourced from reference TRBV19 and TRBJ2-7, is DGGITQSPKYLFRKEGQNVTLSCEQNLNHDAMYWYRQDPGQGLRLIYYSQIVNDFQKGDIAEGYSVSREKKESFPLTVTSAQKNPTAFYLCASSRSWGPGYEQYFGPGTRLTVT.

The V gene is TRBV28, the J gene TRBJ2-1; TRBD2 matches 10 bases. The germline gives CDR1 MDHEN, CDR2 SYDVKM. V lost 9 bases and J lost 4; bases outside the gene matches: 24. The length of the CDR3 is 20 residues. The CDR3: CARTLALIPVAGGRYNEQFF. CDR3 DNA sequence: TGTGCCAGGACACTCGCCCTCATTCCAGTAGCGGGAGGCCGGTACAATGAGCAGTTCTTC.

This clone was seen only a few times. This chain joins TRBV20-1 and TRBJ1-1; D remains unclear. Trimming took off 3 bases at V and 1 base at J, with 6 bases between the two ends. Looked up from germline, CDR1 is DFQATT and CDR2 is SNEGSKA (reference sequence). The CDR3 length is 12 residues. CDR3 protein: CSASQANTEAFF. CDR3 bases: TGCAGTGCTAGTCAGGCGAACACTGAAGCTTTCTTT.

The V call is TRBV11-3, the J call TRBJ1-2; no definite D call. This CDR3 is 12 amino acids long. CDR1 and CDR2 from the germline V gene are SGHNT and YENEEA. V lost 1 base and J 6 bases, leaving 6 bases between the germline ends. This CDR3 reads CASSLGRDGYTF. CDR3 nucleotides: TGTGCCAGCAGCTTAGGTCGGGATGGCTACACCTTC.

The chain couples TRBV11-2 to TRBJ2-5; 7 bases line up with TRBD1. With V trimmed by 4 bases and J by 1 base, 6 bases remained unmatched. Germline V CDR1 and CDR2: SGHAT, FQNNGV. The length of the CDR3 is 15 residues. CDR3 protein: CASSSGTAIQETQYF. The CDR3 DNA reads TGTGCCAGCAGCTCAGGGACAGCTATCCAAGAGACCCAGTACTTC.

V gene TRBV27 combines with J gene TRBJ1-1, with D unclear. The CDR3 is 13 amino acids. The V and J ends lost 5 bases and 7 bases respectively, with 14 bases between them. Per germline, CDR1 MNHEY and CDR2 SMNVEV (reference sequence). CDR3 in DNA: TGTGCCAGCAGTACATTCCAGGCAGGTGAAGCTTTCTTT. It specifies CASSTFQAGEAFF.

The chain carries TRBV24-1 and TRBJ1-3, with 8 positions matching TRBD1. Per the germline V gene, CDR1 is KGHDR and CDR2 is SFDVKD. The CDR3 contains 15 residues. J lost 4 bases, V lost 2 bases, and 3 bases had no gene match. Here the CDR3 DNA reads TGTGCCACCAGTGATTCCCGGGACAGGGGAAACACCATATATTTT. Its protein product is CATSDSRDRGNTIYF.

V and J are TRBV2 and TRBJ1-2; 7 nucleotides match TRBD1. The CDR3 length is 13 residues. V lost 6 bases and J lost 3; bases outside the gene matches: 4. CDR1 is SNHLY and CDR2 is FYNNEI in the germline V gene. CDR3 residues: CASRGQIYYGYTF. CDR3 DNA sequence: TGTGCCAGCAGGGGACAGATTTACTATGGCTACACCTTC.

In this sample, this clone turned up a few times. The chain is built from TRBV2 and TRBJ2-7, with TRBD1 matching 9 bases. The CDR3 spans 15 residues. V was clipped by 6 bases and J by 2 bases; unmatched bases: 8. Germline V CDR1 and CDR2: SNHLY, FYNNEI. CDR3 loop: CASSRTGTGTYEQYF. The CDR3 region has the DNA TGTGCCAGCAGCCGAACCGGGACAGGGACCTACGAGCAGTACTTC. Drawing the rest from reference TRBV2 and TRBJ2-7, the complete variable domain is EPEVTQTPSHQVTQMGQEVILRCVPISNHLYFYWYRQILGQKVEFLVSFYNNEISEKSEIFDDQFSVERPDGSNFTLKIRSTKLEDSAMYFCASSRTGTGTYEQYFGPGTRLTVT.

J is TRBJ2-3 and V is TRBV6-5, with D possibly TRBD2 on 6 matching bases. Germline loops: CDR1 MNHEY, CDR2 SVGAGI. This CDR3 spans 15 amino acids. With 4 bases removed from V and 0 bases from J, the gap between germline ends came to 11 bases. The CDR3 sequence is CASSSEGTSTDTQYF. In DNA, the CDR3 is TGTGCCAGCAGTTCGGAGGGGACTAGCACAGATACGCAGTATTTT.

The gene calls are TRBV27 and TRBJ2-5; D is ambiguous. The CDR3 is 14 residues long. V dropped 5 bases and J dropped 2 bases, with 12 bases sitting between them. Germline V gives CDR1 MNHEY, CDR2 SMNVEV (reference sequence). The CDR3 reads CASSPGSRQETQYF. CDR3 nucleotide sequence: TGTGCCAGCAGTCCAGGTTCCAGGCAAGAGACCCAGTACTTC.

V is TRBV7-6 and J is TRBJ2-2; 9 bases map to TRBD1. CDR3 length equals 15 residues. V gave up 6 bases and J gave up 4 bases; unmatched junction bases: 6. Looked up from germline, CDR1 is SGHVS and CDR2 is FNYEAQ. The CDR3 DNA reads as TGTGCCAGCAGTAAGGGACAGGGATCCACCGGGGAGCTGTTTTTT. Its protein product is CASSKGQGSTGELFF.